Ten or more counts support the clone carrying this T cell receptor (beta chain). Its antigen remains unidentified. The study used a library that attached unique molecular identifiers to individual cDNA molecules. Study processing details: Per sample, the median was around 100,000 TCRs, with values from 23,224 to 690,600. Each CDR3 protein gets one entry after TCRdb re-called the RACE reads with MiXCR. TCRdb's processing, not the study's, gives the V and J calls here. The sample yields approximately 57,000 distinct CDR3 sequences, 8% to 10% seen once. This sample is drawn from a study of human T cells and chemical hapten exposure. Study conclusions and caveats: Clustering by CDR3 similarity yielded significantly more large clusters from expanded TCRs than controls.

CDR3 size: 12 residues. V lost 11 bases and J 7 bases, leaving 15 bases between the germline ends. Germline loops: CDR1 SEHNR, CDR2 FQNEAQ (reference sequence). Time point indicated: pre-sensitization, week 0. Documented treatment: therapeutic diphenylcyclopropenone sensitization with weekly scalp DPC. The chain recombines TRBV7-9 with TRBJ2-1; weak D call: TRBD2 (5 bases). The receptor was derived from a man between 35 and 55 years old with alopecia areata. Some clones in this sample may be carry-over from other donors' samples. The sequencing here drew on whole blood, taken in connection with sensitization to the hapten diphenylcyclopropenone (DPC). The CDR3 DNA is TGTGCCGACGAATCCCAGCGGAATGAGCAGTTCTTC. Translating it yields CADESQRNEQFF. Full variable domain (rest looked up from reference TRBV7-9 and TRBJ2-1): DTGVSQNPRHKITKRGQNVTFRCDPISEHNRLYWYRQTLGQGPEFLTYFQNEAQLEKSRLLSDRFSAERPKGSFSTLEIQRTEQGDSAMYLCADESQRNEQFFGPGTRLTVL.